Listed here are 17 T cell receptor beta chains from one sample, sequenced in a study of blood T cells in healthy people across ages. Sample-barcoded 5' priming and a J-beta primer mix drove a second PCR of about 6 to 12 cycles. Each CDR3 protein is one row after TCRdb ran MiXCR on the 5' RACE reads. The top ten clones hold approximately 8.7% of a sample with 450,000 to 650,000 distinct CDR3 sequences, approximately 25% of them seen once. This sample was also put to use in a study of T cells of mothers and their children.

Sequencing used blood. These receptors all come from a boy between 10 and 17 years old in good health.

This rearrangement joins TRBV6-1 to TRBJ2-1; D may be TRBD2 (6 bases). Germline assignment: CDR1 MNHNS and CDR2 SASEGT. The CDR3 contains 13 residues. V was trimmed by 6 bases and J by 7 bases, leaving 13 bases between them. CDR3 sequence: CASRDSSGNEQFF. CDR3 DNA: TGTGCCAGCAGGGATTCCAGCGGGAATGAGCAGTTCTTC.

This clonotype showed up many times. The rearrangement links TRBV6-2 or TRBV6-3 to TRBJ2-5, with no clear D. Per the germline V gene, CDR1 is MNHEY and CDR2 is SVGEGT. The CDR3 sequence is 15 residues long. Trimming took 0 bases from V and 0 from J, leaving 8 bases between them. Here the CDR3 reads CASSYSTRYQETQYF. CDR3 nucleotides: TGTGCCAGCAGTTACTCGACAAGGTACCAAGAGACCCAGTACTTC.

The chain links TRBV5-4 to TRBJ2-7, with TRBD1 identical over 10 bases. CDR3 length: 14 residues. In germline, CDR1 is SGHNT, CDR2 YYREEE (reference sequence). V trimming: 3 bases; J trimming: 6 bases; junction bases outside the gene matches: 6. The CDR3 bases are TGTGCCAGCAGCTACCGGGACAGGGGAGGCGAGCAGTACTTC. It encodes CASSYRDRGGEQYF.

The chain couples TRBV29-1 to TRBJ2-1, with 10 bases matching TRBD2. The CDR3 sequence is 15 residues long. The germline V gene encodes CDR1 SQVTM and CDR2 ANQGSEA. After removal of 4 bases from V and 4 bases from J, the junction contained 7 bases not matched to a gene. CDR3 bases: TGCAGCGTTGCAAGGACTAGCGGACTGTACAATGAGCAGTTCTTC. Encoded protein: CSVARTSGLYNEQFF.

The V gene is TRBV28, the J gene TRBJ2-7; D is unresolved. The CDR3 length is 14 residues. CDR1 and CDR2 from the germline V gene are MDHEN and SYDVKM. The V gene lost 4 bases and the J gene lost 1 base, with 11 bases spanning the gap. The CDR3 region has the DNA TGTGCCAGCAGTTCTCGAGTCCCGTCCTACGAGCAGTACTTC. This sequence encodes CASSSRVPSYEQYF.

Comments on this clonotype: At one boundary the junction diverges from the germline segment, which might be a read error. The chain links TRBV5-1 to TRBJ1-2, with a tentative D call TRBD1 (6 bases). This CDR3 has 15 amino acids. Germline values: CDR1 SGHRS, CDR2 YFSETQ. The CDR3 DNA is TGCGCCAGCAGCTTGATCCCGGGGGCAGACTATGGCTACGCCTTC. Its translation is CASSLIPGADYGYAF.

CDR3 sequence: CASSQARVGDGYTF. In nucleotides, the CDR3 is TGCGCCAGCAGCCAAGCCAGGGTAGGGGATGGCTACACCTTC. The chain has TRBV4-3 and TRBJ1-2, with D possibly being TRBD1 (5 bases). V was cut by 1 base and J by 6 bases, with 12 bases left in between. This CDR3 has 14 residues. Germline V gene lookup returns CDR1 LGHNA and CDR2 YSLEER.

The rearrangement joins TRBV27 to TRBJ2-3; the match to TRBD2 covers 13 bases. Germline assignment: CDR1 MNHEY and CDR2 SMNVEV (reference sequence). This CDR3 has 17 residues. Trimming removed 4 bases from V and 1 base from J; junction bases left unmatched: 5. In DNA, the CDR3 is TGTGCCAGCAGTTCCCTCGGACTAGCGGGGGGCACAGATACGCAGTATTTT. It translates to CASSSLGLAGGTDTQYF.

V and J are TRBV28 and TRBJ2-7, with a weak D call TRBD2 (6 bases). The germline gives CDR1 MDHEN, CDR2 SYDVKM. V was trimmed by 3 bases and J by 0 bases, leaving 18 bases between them. The CDR3 extends over 17 amino acids. DNA of the CDR3: TGTGCCAGCAGTTTTTCCCGGCGGGGAAAGAGCTCCTACGAGCAGTACTTC. This gives the protein CASSFSRRGKSSYEQYF.

The chain recombines TRBV30 with TRBJ2-7; tentatively, D is TRBD1 (6 bases). Germline CDR1 is GTSNPN and CDR2 is SVGIG (reference sequence). The CDR3 loop spans 17 amino acids. V lost 1 base to trimming and J lost 2 bases, with 21 bases between them. The DNA for the CDR3 is TGTGCCTGGAGTGACCCCCTACAGGGCCCGAGCACCTACGAGCAGTACTTC. It encodes CAWSDPLQGPSTYEQYF.

A word on this clonotype: This may come from a read error, since a much larger clone is one base off. The chain combines TRBV11-2 with TRBJ2-1, with D maybe TRBD1 (7 bases). Germline values: CDR1 SGHAT, CDR2 FQNNGV. The CDR3 length is 16 residues. CDR3 loop: CASSLRGDSSYNERFF. The CDR3 region has the DNA TGTGCCAGCAGCTTAAGGGGGGACAGCTCCTACAATGAGCGGTTCTTC.

V gene TRBV7-2 combines with J gene TRBJ2-1, with a possible D match to TRBD2 (5 bases). CDR1 and CDR2 (germline): SGHTA, FQGNSA. Trimming shortened V by 5 bases and J by 8 bases, and 19 bases separated the two germline ends. The CDR3 is made up of 15 amino acids. CDR3 sequence: CASSPRRGPKDEQFF. Written as DNA, the CDR3 is TGTGCCAGCAGCCCTCGACGCGGGCCAAAGGATGAGCAGTTCTTC.

The rearrangement links TRBV9 to TRBJ2-2; either TRBD1 or TRBD2 may supply D (6 bases each). Germline V lookup: CDR1 SGDLS, CDR2 YYNGEE. The length of the CDR3 is 15 residues. The V end lost 5 bases, the J end lost 3 bases, and 14 bases lay between the germline ends. The CDR3 DNA sequence: TGTGCCAGCAGACCTACGGGGGCGGACACCGGGGAGCTGTTTTTT. Translation: CASRPTGADTGELFF. Complete variable domain (other parts from reference TRBV9 and TRBJ2-2): DSGVTQTPKHLITATGQRVTLRCSPRSGDLSVYWYQQSLDQGLQFLIQYYNGEERAKGNILERFSAQQFPDLHSELNLSSLELGDSALYFCASRPTGADTGELFFGEGSRLTVL.

This clonotype turned up a few times. This sequence joins TRBV20-1 and TRBJ2-4; D uncertain. The ends were cut back, 0 bases at V and 1 base at J, with 19 bases in the middle. The V gene's germline CDR1 is DFQATT and CDR2 SNEGSKA (reference sequence). The CDR3 totals 18 residues. The CDR3 DNA reads TGCAGTGCTAGAGATCCGGGCTCTAAGAAAATTGCCAAAAACATTCAGTACTTC. Protein product: CSARDPGSKKIAKNIQYF.

The chain uses TRBV13 and TRBJ2-5; tentatively, D is TRBD1 or TRBD2 (5 bases each). Gene TRBJ2-1 matches the end of the DNA better, so the J call may be wrong. Germline V gene sequence: CDR1 PRHDT, CDR2 FYEKMQ (reference sequence). The CDR3 totals 12 residues. Written as DNA, the CDR3 is TGTGCCAGCAGCTGGATGGGGGATGAGCAGTTCTTC. The encoded protein is CASSWMGDEQFF.

This clonotype was observed a handful of times. The V gene is TRBV2, the J gene TRBJ2-5; D might be TRBD2 (6 bases). The V gene lost 4 bases and the J gene lost 11 bases, with 14 bases spanning the gap. The CDR3 runs 12 residues. The germline V gene has CDR1 SNHLY and CDR2 FYNNEI. CDR3 residues: CASSVGGREQYF. CDR3 in DNA: TGTGCCAGCAGTGTGGGGGGACGGGAGCAGTACTTC.

This clonotype turned up a few times. CDR3 residues: CSASWSGVNNEQFF. The CDR3 DNA reads TGCAGTGCTAGTTGGAGCGGGGTGAACAATGAGCAGTTCTTC. The chain couples TRBV20-1 to TRBJ2-1; 7 nucleotides align to TRBD2. Germline trimming cut 3 bases from V and 5 bases from J; bases unmatched to any gene: 7. The length of the CDR3 is 14 residues. Germline V gene sequence: CDR1 DFQATT, CDR2 SNEGSKA (reference sequence).